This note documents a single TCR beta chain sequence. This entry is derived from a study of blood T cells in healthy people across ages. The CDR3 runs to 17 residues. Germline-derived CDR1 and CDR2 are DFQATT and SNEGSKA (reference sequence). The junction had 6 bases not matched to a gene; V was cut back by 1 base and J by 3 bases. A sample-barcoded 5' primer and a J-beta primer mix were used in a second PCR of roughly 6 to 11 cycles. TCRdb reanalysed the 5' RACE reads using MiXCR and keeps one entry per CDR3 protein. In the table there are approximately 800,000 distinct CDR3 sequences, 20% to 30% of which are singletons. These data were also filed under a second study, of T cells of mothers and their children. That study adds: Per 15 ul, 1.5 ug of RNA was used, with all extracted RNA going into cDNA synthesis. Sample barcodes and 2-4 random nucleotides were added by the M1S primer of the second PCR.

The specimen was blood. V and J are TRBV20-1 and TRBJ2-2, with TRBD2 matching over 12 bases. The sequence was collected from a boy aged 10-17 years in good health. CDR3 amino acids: CSARVSSGRADTGELFF. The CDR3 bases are TGCAGTGCTAGAGTGTCTAGCGGGAGGGCCGACACCGGGGAGCTGTTTTTT.